Shown below are 4 T cell receptor beta chains from a single sample sequenced in a study of beta chain features in type 1 diabetes. Sequencing targeted expressed TCRB transcripts, as all isolated RNA had been reverse transcribed. Clones were sequenced by immunoSEQ multiplex PCR, and TCRdb holds only the in-frame ones, with some missing. Altogether some 900,000 clones are present, 17% being singletons, with the ten largest covering around 0.02%. The sequenced material came from naive CD4+ T cells from blood. The receptors derive from a woman younger than 30 in good health.

This chain connects TRBV7-2 to TRBJ2-1; 12 bases agree with TRBD2. The CDR3 loop spans 14 amino acids. The V gene's germline CDR1 is SGHTA and CDR2 FQGNSA. The ends lost 1 base at V and 10 bases at J; junction bases unmatched: 2. CDR3 in DNA: TGTGCCAGCAGCTTAGGACTAGCGGGAGTCGAGCAGTTCTTC. Encoded protein: CASSLGLAGVEQFF.

This clone was observed a handful of times. The rearrangement links TRBV7-6 to TRBJ2-2; 13 nucleotides align to TRBD2. Germline loops: CDR1 SGHVS, CDR2 FNYEAQ. The length of the CDR3 is 16 residues. J was trimmed by 7 bases and V by 5 bases; bases with no gene match: 7. The CDR3 loop is CASSATSGRAHGELFF. The CDR3 DNA follows: TGTGCCAGCAGCGCTACTAGCGGGAGGGCCCACGGGGAGCTGTTTTTT.

This clone was seen a handful of times. The CDR3 here is CASAPRRATDGYTF. The CDR3 DNA is TGTGCCAGCGCGCCCCGCAGGGCAACGGATGGCTACACCTTC. The J gene is TRBJ1-2, the V gene TRBV6-5, with D possibly being TRBD1 (5 bases). From germline, CDR1 is MNHEY and CDR2 SVGAGI. V was shortened by 8 bases and J by 6 bases, with 19 bases between the two germline ends. This CDR3 is 14 amino acids long.

The J gene is TRBJ1-4, the V gene TRBV28; 7 bases agree with TRBD1. Germline V gene sequence: CDR1 MDHEN, CDR2 SYDVKM. Trimming cost V 3 bases and J 13 bases; bases outside gene matches: 5. This CDR3 has 12 residues. CDR3 DNA sequence: TGTGCCAGCAGTTTTTGGGACAGTACACTGTTTTTT. Its translation: CASSFWDSTLFF.